This T cell receptor beta chain was sequenced during a study of T cell repertoires in ileal Crohn's disease. At the level of the study: Thiopurines (about 10) or anti-TNF agents (around 19) were given postoperatively to about half.

The sample's time point: neoterminal ileum biopsy at postoperative endoscopy, about 6 months after surgery. This CDR3 has 17 amino acids. J lost 0 bases, V lost 1 base, and 5 bases had no gene match. The germline CDR1 and CDR2 sequences are LGHNA and YNFKEQ. A word on this clone: This CDR3 is also generated by other DNA sequences in the sample.

TCRB immunosequencing input was about 520 nanograms of biopsy DNA per sample. Assay used: immunoSEQ multiplex PCR; TCRdb lists only in-frame clones, some missing. Counted here are some 3,000 clones, approximately 70% occurring once; the ten biggest clones make up approximately 20%. Sequenced input: ileal tissue. The rearrangement joins TRBV4-2 to TRBJ2-2, with 7 bases that match TRBD2. The sequence derives from an adult with Crohn's disease. In nucleotides, the CDR3 is TGTGCCAGCAGCCAAGCATTGCTAGCGGCGAACACCGGGGAGCTGTTTTTT. Translated, it gives CASSQALLAANTGELFF.